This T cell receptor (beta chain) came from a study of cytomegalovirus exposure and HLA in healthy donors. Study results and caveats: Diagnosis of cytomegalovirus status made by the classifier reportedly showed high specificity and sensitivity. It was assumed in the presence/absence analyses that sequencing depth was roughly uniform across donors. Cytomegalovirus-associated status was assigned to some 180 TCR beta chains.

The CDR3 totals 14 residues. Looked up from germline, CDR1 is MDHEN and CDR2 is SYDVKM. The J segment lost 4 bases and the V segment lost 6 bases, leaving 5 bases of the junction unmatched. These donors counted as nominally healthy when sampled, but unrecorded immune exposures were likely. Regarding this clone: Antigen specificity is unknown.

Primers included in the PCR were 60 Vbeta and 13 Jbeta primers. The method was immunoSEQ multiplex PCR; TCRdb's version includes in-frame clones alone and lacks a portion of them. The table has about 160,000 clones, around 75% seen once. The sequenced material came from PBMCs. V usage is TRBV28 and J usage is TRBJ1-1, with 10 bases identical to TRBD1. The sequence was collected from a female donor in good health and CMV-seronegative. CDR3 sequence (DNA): TGTGCCAGCAGGACTCGGACAGGGGGCACTGAAGCTTTCTTT. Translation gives CASRTRTGGTEAFF.